This is a list of T cell receptor beta chains from one sample in a study of T cell responses to AZD1222 COVID-19 vaccine. The data were produced by immunoSEQ multiplex PCR, yet TCRdb's version contains in-frame clones alone and is incomplete. The repertoire has some 97,000 clones, approximately 89% of them found once; the top ten carry 4% to 4.5%. This sample comprised peripheral blood, obtained on day 0 of MenACWY control vaccination. These receptors were collected from an adult in good health. CDR3s include the opening cysteine and the closing phenylalanine or tryptophan.

>TRBJ1-5|TRBV6-6
CASEGGGQPQHF
>TRBJ2-2|TRBV9
CASSVGNLNTGELFF
>TRBJ1-2|TRBV9
CASSVGRNYGYTF
>TRBJ2-3|TRBV5-1
CASSRETGTDTQYF
>TRBJ2-3|TRBV11-3
CASSLGRRESTDTQYF
>TRBJ2-7|TRBV19
CARPPTTYEQYF
>TRBJ2-1|TRBV10-2
CASSEQGSYNEQFF
>TRBJ1-2|TRBV30
CAWMREGYTF
>TRBJ2-4|TRBV7-9
CASSLDRAKNIQYF
>TRBJ2-3|TRBV24-1
CATSGTTPGQGKIDTQYF